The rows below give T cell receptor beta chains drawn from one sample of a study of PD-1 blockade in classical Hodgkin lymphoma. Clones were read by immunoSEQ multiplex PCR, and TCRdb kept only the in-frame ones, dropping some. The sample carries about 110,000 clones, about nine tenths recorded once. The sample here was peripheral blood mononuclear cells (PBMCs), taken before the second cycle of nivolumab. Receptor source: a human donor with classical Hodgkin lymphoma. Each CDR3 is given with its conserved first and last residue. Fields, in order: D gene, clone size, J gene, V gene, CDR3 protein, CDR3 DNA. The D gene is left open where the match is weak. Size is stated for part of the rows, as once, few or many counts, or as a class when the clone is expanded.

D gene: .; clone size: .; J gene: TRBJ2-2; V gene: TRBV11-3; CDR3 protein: CASSLDTGELFF; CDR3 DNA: TGTGCCAGCAGCTTAGACACCGGGGAGCTGTTTTTT
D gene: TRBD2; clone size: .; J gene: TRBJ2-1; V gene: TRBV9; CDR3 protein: CASSVASGRGYNEQFF; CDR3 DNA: TGTGCCAGCAGCGTAGCTAGCGGGAGGGGGTACAATGAGCAGTTCTTC
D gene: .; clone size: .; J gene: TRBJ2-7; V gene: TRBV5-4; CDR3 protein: CASSPQGEAYEQYF; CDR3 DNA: TGTGCCAGCAGCCCCCAGGGGGAGGCCTACGAGCAGTACTTC
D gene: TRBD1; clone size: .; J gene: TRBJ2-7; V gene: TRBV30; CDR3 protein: CACRDRGLEQYF; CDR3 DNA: TGTGCCTGTAGGGACAGGGGCCTCGAGCAGTACTTC
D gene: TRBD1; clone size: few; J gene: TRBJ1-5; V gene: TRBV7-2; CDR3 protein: CASSLRQGATQPQHF; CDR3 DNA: TGTGCCAGCAGCTTGAGACAGGGGGCAACTCAGCCCCAGCATTTT
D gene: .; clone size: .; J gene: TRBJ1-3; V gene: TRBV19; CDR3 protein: CASSRGRENTIYF; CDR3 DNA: TGTGCCAGTAGTAGGGGACGAGAAAACACCATATATTTT
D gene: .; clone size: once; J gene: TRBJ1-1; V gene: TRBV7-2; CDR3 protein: CASSPGAYEAFF; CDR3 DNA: TGTGCCAGCAGCCCCGGGGCATATGAAGCTTTCTTT
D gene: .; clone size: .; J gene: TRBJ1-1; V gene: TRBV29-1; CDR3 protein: CSAVPTANTEAFF; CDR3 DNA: TGCAGCGCCGTGCCAACCGCGAACACTGAAGCTTTCTTT
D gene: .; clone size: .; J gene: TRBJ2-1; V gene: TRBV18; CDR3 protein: CASSRTPGVDEQFF; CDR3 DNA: TGTGCCAGCTCGCGGACCCCTGGGGTCGATGAGCAGTTCTTC
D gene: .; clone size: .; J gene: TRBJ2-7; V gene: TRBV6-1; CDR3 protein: CAIRPGQASYEQYF; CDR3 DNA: TGTGCCATCCGACCGGGACAAGCCTCCTACGAGCAGTACTTC
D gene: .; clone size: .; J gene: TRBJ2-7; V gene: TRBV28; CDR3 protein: CASSFSVTYEQYF; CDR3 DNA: TGTGCCAGCAGTTTTTCAGTTACCTACGAGCAGTACTTC
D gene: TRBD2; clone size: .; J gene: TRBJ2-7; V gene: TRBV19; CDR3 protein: CASSIDRSGSGEQYF; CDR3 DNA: TGTGCCAGTAGTATAGATCGGAGCGGGAGTGGGGAGCAGTACTTC
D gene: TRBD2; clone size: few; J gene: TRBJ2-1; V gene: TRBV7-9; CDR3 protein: CASSGQSGTSYNEQFF; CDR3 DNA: TGTGCCAGCAGCGGCCAAAGCGGGACGAGCTACAATGAGCAGTTCTTC
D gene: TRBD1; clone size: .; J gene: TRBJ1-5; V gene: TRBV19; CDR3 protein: CASSIKGTGFSNQPQHF; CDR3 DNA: TGTGCCAGTAGTATTAAGGGGACAGGGTTTAGCAATCAGCCCCAGCATTTT
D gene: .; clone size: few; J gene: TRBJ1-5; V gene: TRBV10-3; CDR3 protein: CAISDSQTLNQPQHF; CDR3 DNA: TGTGCCATCAGTGATTCCCAGACGCTCAATCAGCCCCAGCATTTT
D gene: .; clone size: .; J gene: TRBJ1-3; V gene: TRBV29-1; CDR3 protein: CSAAHPASGNTIYF; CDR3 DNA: TGCAGCGCCGCCCACCCAGCCTCTGGAAACACCATATATTTT
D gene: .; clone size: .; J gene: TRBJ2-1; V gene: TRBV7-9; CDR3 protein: CASSLNAGLPPVQFF; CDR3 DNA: TGTGCCAGCAGTTTAAATGCGGGACTGCCCCCCGTGCAGTTCTTC
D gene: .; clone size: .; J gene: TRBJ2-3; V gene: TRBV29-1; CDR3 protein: CSSSTTSTDTQYF; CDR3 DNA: TGCAGCTCCTCCACTACCAGCACAGATACGCAGTATTTT
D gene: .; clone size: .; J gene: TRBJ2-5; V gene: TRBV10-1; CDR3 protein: CASSESRSQETQYF; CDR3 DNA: TGCGCCAGCAGTGAGTCTCGGAGCCAAGAGACCCAGTACTTC
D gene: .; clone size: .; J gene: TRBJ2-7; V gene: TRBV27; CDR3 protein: CASSLLGDYEQYF; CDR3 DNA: TGTGCCAGCAGCCTATTGGGGGACTACGAGCAGTACTTC